A single sample is the source of the 11 T cell receptor beta chains below, sequenced in a study of CXCR3-negative and CXCR3-positive naive CD8 T cells. The libraries of TRB cDNA were constructed through 5' RACE using UMI labels. TCRdb reanalyzed the 5' RACE reads and collapses them to one entry per CDR3 protein, without DNA. This table lists 130,000 or so distinct CDR3 sequences. The material sequenced was naive CXCR3- CD8+ T cells from blood. As to subset: CD45RO-CCR7+CD27+CD95- naive CD8+ T cells lacking CXCR3 (TNR3-). These receptor sequences come from a human donor in good health. Some clones in this sample may be carry-over from other donors' samples.

J is TRBJ2-3 and V is TRBV19; TCRdb outputs TRBD2, but without DNA this stays unchecked. Germline V gene lookup returns CDR1 LNHDA and CDR2 SQIVND (reference sequence). This CDR3 region has 15 residues. CDR3 region: CASSISGGFTDTQYF.

The chain recombines TRBV7-2 with TRBJ2-5; the TRBD2 assignment by TCRdb is unverifiable without DNA. This CDR3 has 17 amino acids. Per germline, CDR1 SGHTA and CDR2 FQGNSA. The chain's CDR3 is CASSATSGVKYQETQYF.

The chain couples TRBV20-1 to TRBJ2-7; TCRdb picks TRBD2, but there is no DNA to check that call. The CDR3 has 16 amino acids. The V gene's germline CDR1 is DFQATT and CDR2 SNEGSKA (reference sequence). Here the CDR3 reads CSAREPPGVGSYEQYF.

This chain uses TRBV5-1 with TRBJ2-7. The germline V gene has CDR1 SGHRS and CDR2 YFSETQ. This CDR3 has 15 residues. CDR3 sequence reads: CASSLVLGVSYEQYF.

The chain links TRBV28 to TRBJ2-1; TCRdb outputs TRBD2, but without DNA this stays unchecked. The CDR3 covers 12 residues. The V gene's germline CDR1 is MDHEN and CDR2 SYDVKM. CDR3: CASSPLWGEQFF.

V is TRBV28 and J is TRBJ2-2; the TRBD1 assignment by TCRdb is unverifiable without DNA. Germline-derived CDR1 and CDR2 are MDHEN and SYDVKM. The length of the CDR3 is 16 residues. The CDR3 loop reads CASSPLDRPNTGELFF. The entire variable domain, with the rest obtained from reference TRBV28 and TRBJ2-2, is as follows: DVKVTQSSRYLVKRTGEKVFLECVQDMDHENMFWYRQDPGLGLRLIYFSYDVKMKEKGDIPEGYSVSREKKERFSLILESASTNQTSMYLCASSPLDRPNTGELFFGEGSRLTVL.

CDR3: CASRLSGPSYEQYF. The rearrangement links TRBV6-5 to TRBJ2-7; TCRdb proposes TRBD2, but this gene call is untestable without DNA. Germline values: CDR1 MNHEY, CDR2 SVGAGI. The CDR3 is 14 residues long.

The chain has TRBV6-6 and TRBJ2-1; the D gene TCRdb calls, TRBD2, cannot be checked with no DNA. This CDR3 is built from 15 residues. Germline values: CDR1 MNHNY, CDR2 SVGAGI (reference sequence). The CDR3 loop reads CASSPGGSAYNEQFF.

This chain uses TRBV29-1 with TRBJ2-5; the TRBD1 assignment by TCRdb is unverifiable without DNA. Germline lookup yields CDR1 SQVTM and CDR2 ANQGSEA. CDR3 length: 13 amino acids. Here the CDR3 reads CSVEGDRTYEQYF. The full variable domain, completed using reference TRBV29-1 and TRBJ2-5, is SAVISQKPSRDICQRGTSLTIQCQVDSQVTMMFWYRQQPGQSLTLIATANQGSEATYESGFVIDKFPISRPNLTFSTLTVSNMSPEDSSIYLCSVEGDRTYEQYFGPGTRLLVL.

CDR3 protein: CASSLDQNIQYF. The chain has TRBV28 and TRBJ2-4. CDR3 length: 12 residues. CDR1 MDHEN and CDR2 SYDVKM come from the germline V gene.

The rearrangement joins TRBV10-2 to TRBJ1-2; the D call of TRBD1 rests on TCRdb alone, since no DNA is present to check it. CDR3 size: 13 residues. Germline V CDR1 and CDR2: WSHSY, SAAADI. CDR3 sequence: CASRETGGDGYTF.